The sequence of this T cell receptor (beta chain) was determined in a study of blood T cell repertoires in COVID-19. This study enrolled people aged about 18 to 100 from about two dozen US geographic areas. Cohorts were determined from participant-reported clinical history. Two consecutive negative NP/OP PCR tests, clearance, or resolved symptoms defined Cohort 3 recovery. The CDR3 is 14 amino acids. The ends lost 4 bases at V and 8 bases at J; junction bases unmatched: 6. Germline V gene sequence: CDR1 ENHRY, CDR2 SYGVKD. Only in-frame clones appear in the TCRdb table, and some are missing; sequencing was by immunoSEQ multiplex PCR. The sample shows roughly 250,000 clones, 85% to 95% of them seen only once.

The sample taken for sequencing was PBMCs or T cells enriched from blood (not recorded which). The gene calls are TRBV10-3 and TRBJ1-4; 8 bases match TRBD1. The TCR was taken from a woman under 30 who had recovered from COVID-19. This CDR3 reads CAISAAGGREKLFF. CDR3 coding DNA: TGTGCCATCAGTGCGGCAGGGGGCCGGGAAAAACTGTTTTTT.